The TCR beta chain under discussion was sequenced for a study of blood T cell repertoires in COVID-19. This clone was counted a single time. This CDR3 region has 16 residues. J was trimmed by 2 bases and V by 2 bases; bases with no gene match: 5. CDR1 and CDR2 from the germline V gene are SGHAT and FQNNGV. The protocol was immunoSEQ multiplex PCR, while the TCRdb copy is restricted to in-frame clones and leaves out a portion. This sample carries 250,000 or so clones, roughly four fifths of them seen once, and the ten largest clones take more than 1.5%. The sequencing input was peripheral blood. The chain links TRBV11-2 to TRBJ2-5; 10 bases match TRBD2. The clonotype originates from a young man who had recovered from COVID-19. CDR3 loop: CASSLSLAGAQETQYF. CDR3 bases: TGTGCCAGCAGCTTAAGTCTAGCGGGGGCTCAAGAGACCCAGTACTTC.